These T cell receptor beta chains were read from a single sample in a study of T cell changes during pregnancy in multiple sclerosis. Here immunoSEQ multiplex PCR was the method, and the copy in TCRdb shows in-frame clones only, minus some. The table shows 70,000 or so clones, with around 90% occurring only once. Sequenced here: CD4+ T cells from peripheral blood mononuclear cells, sampled after pregnancy. These receptors all come from a female donor with multiple sclerosis, enrolled in a pregnancy study. Both conserved end residues are part of each CDR3. Each record gives: J gene, clone size, D gene, V gene, CDR3 DNA, CDR3 protein. The D gene is left open where the match is weak. Not all rows give a size; the values are once, few, many and, for expanded clones, a class.

>TRBJ1-5|-|TRBD1|TRBV27
TGTGCCAGCAGGCTTAGAGGGGGCAGCCAGCCCCAGCATTTT
CASRLRGGSQPQHF
>TRBJ1-4|-|TRBD1|TRBV5-4
TGTGCCAGCAGCTTGGGGGACAGGGGGAGTGAAAAACTGTTTTTT
CASSLGDRGSEKLFF
>TRBJ1-5|-|-|TRBV21-1
TGTGCCGCCATGATGGAGGTTTCGAATGAGCCCCAGCATTTT
CAAMMEVSNEPQHF
>TRBJ2-5|-|-|TRBV5-4
TGTGCCAGCAGCTTCTCCGGGATACAAGAGACCCAGTACTTC
CASSFSGIQETQYF
>TRBJ2-3|-|TRBD2|TRBV6-1
TGTGCCAGCAGTGAAGGGTGGGCTAGCGGGGGGACTAGCACAGATACGCAGTATTTT
CASSEGWASGGTSTDTQYF
>TRBJ2-3|-|-|TRBV11-2
TGTGCCAGCACCTTGGGAGTCGCAGATACGCAGTATTTT
CASTLGVADTQYF
>TRBJ2-3|-|TRBD2|TRBV18
TGTGCCAGCTCTCCACCGTATGAAGCTAGCGGGAGAAGTTACACAGATACGCAGTATTTT
CASSPPYEASGRSYTDTQYF
>TRBJ2-3|-|TRBD1|TRBV2
TGTGCCAGCAGTGAAGCCCTAGGACAGGGGAGGGCTACGCAGTATTTT
CASSEALGQGRATQYF
>TRBJ2-1|-|-|TRBV28
TGTGCCAGCAGCCCTGCCGGGTCCCAAAAGTTCAATGAGCAGTTCTTC
CASSPAGSQKFNEQFF
>TRBJ1-6|once|TRBD1|TRBV19
TGTGCCAGCAAACAGGGGAATAATTCACCCCTCCACTTT
CASKQGNNSPLHF
>TRBJ1-2|-|TRBD1|TRBV19
TGTGCCAGTAGTATAGTAGGGGGCGCCGGCGGCTACACCTTC
CASSIVGGAGGYTF
>TRBJ2-1|-|-|TRBV2
TGTGCCAGCAGTGCCAGCGGGTCCTACAATGAGCAGTTCTTC
CASSASGSYNEQFF
>TRBJ2-7|-|-|TRBV5-8
TGTGCCAGCAGCGGGGCCAGGGGCTCCTACGAGCAGTACTTC
CASSGARGSYEQYF
>TRBJ1-1|-|-|TRBV19
TGTGCCAGTAAAGACGTAGGACAAAGGAACACTGAAGCTTTCTTT
CASKDVGQRNTEAFF
>TRBJ1-3|-|-|TRBV30
TGTGCCTGGACCGGGACATCCGGAAACACCATATATTTT
CAWTGTSGNTIYF
>TRBJ1-4|few|TRBD1|TRBV19
TGTGCCAGTACGAGTTCAGGGGGCGACGAAAAACTGTTTTTT
CASTSSGGDEKLFF
>TRBJ2-3|-|-|TRBV18
TGTGCCAGCTCACCGGCGGAAACGGGAAGGTCAGATACGCAGTATTTT
CASSPAETGRSDTQYF
>TRBJ2-7|once|TRBD1|TRBV5-1
TGCGCCAGCAGCCCAGTGACAGGGTCGCGCGAGCAGTACTTC
CASSPVTGSREQYF
>TRBJ2-3|-|-|TRBV23-1
TGCGCCAGCAGGCGTTCAGGGGTTCCCACAGATACGCAGTATTTT
CASRRSGVPTDTQYF
>TRBJ1-3|-|-|TRBV9
TGTGCCAGCAGCACCAGCTGGGGCCTCGGAAACACCATATATTTT
CASSTSWGLGNTIYF
>TRBJ2-5|-|TRBD2|TRBV9
TGTGCCAGCAGCGTAGCTAATAGGGTAGCGGGATTCCAAGAGACCCAGTACTTC
CASSVANRVAGFQETQYF
>TRBJ2-5|-|TRBD1|TRBV2
TGTGCCAGCAGCGGACTACAGGGGGCCTTACAAGAGACCCAGTACTTC
CASSGLQGALQETQYF